Listed below are T cell receptor beta chains from one sample, sequenced in a study of monozygotic twins with inflammatory bowel disease. TCRdb reprocessed the 5' RACE reads, with one entry per CDR3 protein and no DNA. Here the sample table reports around 230,000 distinct CDR3 sequences. Sequencing was done on a sample of blood. These receptors were collected from a human donor with ulcerative colitis or Crohn's disease, or a healthy co-twin of an affected twin (not recorded which). CDR3s include the opening cysteine and the closing phenylalanine or tryptophan.

>TRBV18|TRBJ1-2
CASSPGQGRDGYTF
>TRBV6-1|TRBJ1-6
CASSPSSGTRHSPLHF
>TRBV11-2|TRBJ2-1
CASSLAGTGGFNEQFF
>TRBV7-9|TRBJ1-1
CASSLGTPTVNTEAFF
>TRBV7-2|TRBJ1-2
CASSMGQKYLNGYTF
>TRBV20-1|TRBJ2-3
CSARTSGESTDTQYF
>TRBV6-1|TRBJ1-5
CASSEAPSATLSNQPQHF
>TRBV21-1|TRBJ1-5
CASTNRQGGNQPQHF
>TRBV5-6|TRBJ2-2
CASSTLGHPEELFF
>TRBV6-1|TRBJ1-2
CASSEIRVYGYTF
>TRBV5-1|TRBJ2-5
CASRKDMGSWTQYF
>TRBV20-1|TRBJ2-1
CSARVGTGDEQFF
>TRBV5-5|TRBJ2-7
CASSLDRRSSYEQYF
>TRBV12-3/TRBV12-4|TRBJ2-7
CASSMGGHYDQYF
>TRBV9|TRBJ1-2
CASRAQGVNGYTF
>TRBV5-1|TRBJ2-1
CASSREGHSLGNEQFF
>TRBV12-3/TRBV12-4|TRBJ1-1
CASSLAGEGTEAFF
>TRBV7-9|TRBJ2-1
CASVTYNEQFF
>TRBV6-1|TRBJ1-3
CASSVNPGGSGNTIYF
>TRBV3-1|TRBJ1-5
CASSQTGQPQHF
>TRBV4-2|TRBJ2-5
CASSQGGLAGVETQYF
>TRBV29-1|TRBJ1-2
CSGWDRVNYGYTF
>TRBV29-1|TRBJ2-3
CSVAGNEDTQYF
>TRBV10-1|TRBJ1-1
CASSESIGWGNTEAFF
>TRBV7-9|TRBJ2-4
CASSLVGNIQYF
>TRBV5-1|TRBJ2-1
CASSYDRDNEQFF
>TRBV12-3/TRBV12-4|TRBJ1-4
CASSLPMGQGAGKLFF
>TRBV11-2|TRBJ2-7
CASSPTIPGLGEQYF
>TRBV18|TRBJ1-1
CASSPRGRNTEAFF
>TRBV9|TRBJ1-1
CASSVALGFDLGAEAFF
>TRBV12-3/TRBV12-4|TRBJ2-1
CASSLDRDQFF
>TRBV5-1|TRBJ2-7
CASSLLETYEQYF
>TRBV19|TRBJ2-1
CASSINYGNEQFF
>TRBV20-1|TRBJ2-7
CSASGGTYEQYF
>TRBV15|TRBJ2-4
CATSRDYGGRGDIQYF
>TRBV25-1|TRBJ1-2
CASSIQGAGGYTF
>TRBV6-5|TRBJ2-5
CASSLVAGDWETQYF
>TRBV3-1|TRBJ1-2
CASSVRDYGYTF
>TRBV12-3/TRBV12-4|TRBJ1-1
CASSFKVHTEAFF
>TRBV7-2|TRBJ2-7
CASSLASGGAYEQYF
>TRBV7-9|TRBJ1-1
CASSLTQSGGEAFF
>TRBV5-6|TRBJ1-4
CASSNPSGGLVGGYEKLFF
>TRBV19|TRBJ1-3
CASSIDDGNTIYF
>TRBV28|TRBJ1-5
CASSLSGGWSNQPQHF
>TRBV7-2|TRBJ2-4
CASSYRGQNIQYF
>TRBV29-1|TRBJ1-2
CSVGVPIMNYGYTF
>TRBV6-6|TRBJ2-2
CASSQDHLELFF
>TRBV4-1|TRBJ2-6
CASSRGQGASGANVLTF
>TRBV4-1|TRBJ2-5
CASSQGTSGQETQYF
>TRBV5-1|TRBJ1-4
CASSLIGATNEKLFF
>TRBV20-1|TRBJ1-3
CSARSGHDPGNTIYF
>TRBV27|TRBJ2-7
CASSSPSGIGAYEQYF
>TRBV10-3|TRBJ1-6
CATQGGGSPLHF
>TRBV18|TRBJ1-1
CASSLGWETEAFF
>TRBV12-3/TRBV12-4|TRBJ1-5
CASSPGGHGPDQPQHF